Below, one T cell receptor beta chain is given with its context. There are a few counts of this clone. Its target antigen remains unknown. The input lacks base qualities; no much larger clone sits a single base away. The data stem from a study of beta chain features in type 1 diabetes (dated by TCRdb to 2016 to 2019). For the wider study: Patients and healthy donors did not differ in mean age, gender distribution, total cell number or subset yield. In the study, recently diagnosed type 1 diabetes patients and matched healthy donors were compared on the TCRB repertoires of their sorted circulating CD4+ T cell subsets. Naive and central memory subsets were obtained from all 30 or so donors, but regulatory and stem cell-like memory subsets were isolated from only 8 patients and about 8 healthy donors. A total of over 90,000,000 sorted cells were examined across all samples, and a strong correlation was observed between cell number per subset and RNA yield.

The entire amount of isolated RNA was reverse transcribed using the High Capacity cDNA Reverse Transcription Kit, so the sequenced TCRB transcripts were expressed ones. Deep immunoSEQ sequencing was performed on naive, central memory and regulatory T cell samples, with an average of about 4 million total reads per sample. Sorted cells were lysed in RLT buffer, and RNA was extracted using DNase-treated RNeasy Micro or Mini kits according to cell number. Each cell subset was processed on its own to prevent cross-contamination, while patient and healthy donor samples were processed together. TCRB sequences were amplified from cDNA with the immunoSEQ multiplex PCR, producing 87-bp fragments spanning the CDR3 region. Sequencing of the amplicons was performed on the Illumina HiSeq platform. Processing in the source paper ran as follows. Synthetic template baselines were used to correct PCR bias computationally, reads within Hamming distance 2 were collapsed together, and singletons that could not be merged were discarded. Reads were aligned against IMGT to assign V, D and J genes, CDR3 length and insertions or deletions at six rearrangement sites. Within each subset, clonotype counts were normalized to the number of sorted cells before true diversity and Gini coefficients were calculated with the tcR R package. Repertoire sharing was quantified using the overlap coefficient calculated on TCRB nucleotide sequences. Out-of-frame TCRB sequences from naive cells were analyzed to stand in for the pre-selection repertoire. This is the immuneACCESS table as TCRdb keeps it, with only in-frame sequences that have V and J called. A part of the clones is gone; compared with another copy, unresolved V genes explain less than half, and the rest is unexplained. The D gene and trimming were derived from the DNA, and the V and J assignments and clone size from that table. The sample data list hundreds of thousands of clones, and about 16% of these were observed just once. The top ten constitute approximately 0.099% of the sample.

What the research found in general, with its limitations: HLA sub-analyses involved small numbers of individuals, so any influence of HLA type on TCRB rearrangement remained unresolved. Patients with type 1 diabetes made fewer insertions and deleted more nucleotides at VDJ recombination sites, implying thymic rearrangement abnormalities. PCR might favor shorter templates, but patient and control samples were amplified and corrected together, so any skew would affect both groups equally. Naive, central memory and regulatory TCRB repertoires appeared more similar among patients than among healthy donors. Type 1 diabetes patients showed a moderate but significant shortening of TCRB CDR3 length in all four CD4+ subsets. Because cDNA was sequenced instead of genomic DNA, activated cells with high expression could be over-represented, although the groups did not differ in activation or CD3 levels.

The CDR3 has 15 amino acids, counting the end cysteine and phenylalanine. Only CDR3 DNA is held: 45 bases, read in frame from base 1. Sequences MNHEY (CDR1) and SVGAGI (CDR2) are obtained from the germline V gene. V and J are trimmed by 7 bases and 5 bases, and the gene matches miss 13 bases of the junction. A single peripheral blood draw of about 116 mL on average was collected from each donor into heparinised tubes. Using a panel that included CD45RO, CCR7, CD25, CD127, CD95 and CD27, naive, central memory, regulatory and stem cell-like memory CD4+ T cells were sorted on a BD FACSAria II. Every sorted population had a purity above 98%. PBMCs were isolated immediately by Lymphoprep density gradient centrifugation and stained directly without culture. To minimize batch effects, samples were stained and sorted in pairs, one healthy donor with one patient per experiment.

The rearrangement joined TRBV6-5 to TRBJ1-2; TRBD1 matches 7 bases in the middle. The clonotype was recovered from a man aged 18 to 29 in good health. Specimen: naive CD4+ T cells from blood. The cell subset or site label, as the study defines it: true naive CD4+ T cells. The CDR3 region has the sequence CASKANPWTGYGYTF. The nucleotides are TGTGCCAGCAAAGCCAACCCCTGGACAGGATATGGCTACACCTTC.